The next 6 T cell receptor beta chains were all read from a single sample in a study of T cell repertoires in cytomegalovirus infection. TCRdb ran MiXCR on the reads and lists one entry per CDR3 protein. The profile shows 570,000 or so distinct CDR3 sequences, 40% of them singletons. No cognate antigen is known for these TCRs. The sequencing used cultured PBMCs, collected from culture after CMV antigen stimulation. The receptors come from a human donor in good health (CMV status not recorded). Some clones in this sample may be carry-over from other donors' samples.

This clonotype was counted a few times. The chain uses TRBV7-2 and TRBJ1-4, with D tentatively TRBD1 (5 bases). Trimming took 4 bases from V and 8 from J, leaving 8 bases between them. Germline assignment: CDR1 SGHTA and CDR2 FQGNSA. CDR3 length equals 12 residues. The CDR3 loop is CASSSGREKLFF. As DNA, the CDR3 is TGTGCCAGCAGCTCAGGGAGGGAAAAACTGTTTTTT.

In its sample, this clonotype was seen a few times. The CDR3 loop reads CASSTRIGLRYNEQFF. The DNA of the CDR3 is TGTGCCAGCAGCACTAGGATAGGACTGCGATACAATGAGCAGTTCTTC. The J gene is TRBJ2-1, the V gene TRBV7-6; a possible D gene is TRBD2 (5 bases). V gave up 5 bases and J gave up 4 bases, with 18 bases separating them. The CDR3 is 16 residues long. The germline V gene encodes CDR1 SGHVS and CDR2 FNYEAQ. The variable domain in full, completed from reference TRBV7-6 and TRBJ2-1, reads GAGVSQSPRYKVTKRGQDVALRCDPISGHVSLYWYRQALGQGPEFLTYFNYEAQQDKSGLPNDRFSAERPEGSISTLTIQRTEQRDSAMYRCASSTRIGLRYNEQFFGPGTRLTVL.

The chain has TRBV7-9 and TRBJ2-7, with D perhaps TRBD1 (6 bases). V dropped 0 bases and J dropped 0 bases, with 12 bases sitting between them. The germline V gene has CDR1 SEHNR and CDR2 FQNEAQ (reference sequence). The CDR3 extends over 16 amino acids. CDR3 coding DNA: TGTGCCAGCAGCTTAGCTGGGGGCAAGAGCTCCTACGAGCAGTACTTC. This gives the protein CASSLAGGKSSYEQYF.

This clonotype was seen only once. This rearrangement joins TRBV9 to TRBJ2-4, with D unresolved. Germline CDR1 reads SGDLS; CDR2 reads YYNGEE. V dropped 7 bases and J dropped 0 bases, with 14 bases sitting between them. CDR3 length: 15 amino acids. In DNA form, the CDR3 reads TGTGCCAGCGAAGTTTACCGATCAGCCAAAAACATTCAGTACTTC. As protein: CASEVYRSAKNIQYF. The whole variable domain, remainder taken from reference TRBV9 and TRBJ2-4, is DSGVTQTPKHLITATGQRVTLRCSPRSGDLSVYWYQQSLDQGLQFLIQYYNGEERAKGNILERFSAQQFPDLHSELNLSSLELGDSALYFCASEVYRSAKNIQYFGAGTRLSVL.

CDR3 protein: CASSARGTSGGTDTQYF. CDR3 nucleotides: TGTGCCAGCAGCGCTCGCGGGACTAGCGGGGGAACAGATACGCAGTATTTT. This sequence joins TRBV11-3 and TRBJ2-3; 14 nucleotides agree with TRBD2. The CDR3 length is 17 residues. J gave up 3 bases and V 5 bases, and 7 bases lay outside the gene matches. Germline V lookup: CDR1 SGHNT, CDR2 YENEEA. Together with reference TRBV11-3 and TRBJ2-3, the CDR3 gives the full variable domain: EAGVVQSPRYKIIEKKQPVAFWCNPISGHNTLYWYLQNLGQGPELLIRYENEEAVDDSQLPKDRFSAERLKGVDSTLKIQPAELGDSAVYLCASSARGTSGGTDTQYFGPGTRLTVL.

V usage is TRBV6-1 and J usage is TRBJ2-5, with a weak D call TRBD2 (5 bases). The germline gives CDR1 MNHNS, CDR2 SASEGT. V was clipped by 3 bases and J by 1 base, with 12 bases between them. The CDR3 sequence is 15 residues long. The chain's CDR3 is CASSETTHRQETQYF. For the CDR3, the DNA is TGTGCCAGCAGTGAGACTACACACCGCCAAGAGACCCAGTACTTC.